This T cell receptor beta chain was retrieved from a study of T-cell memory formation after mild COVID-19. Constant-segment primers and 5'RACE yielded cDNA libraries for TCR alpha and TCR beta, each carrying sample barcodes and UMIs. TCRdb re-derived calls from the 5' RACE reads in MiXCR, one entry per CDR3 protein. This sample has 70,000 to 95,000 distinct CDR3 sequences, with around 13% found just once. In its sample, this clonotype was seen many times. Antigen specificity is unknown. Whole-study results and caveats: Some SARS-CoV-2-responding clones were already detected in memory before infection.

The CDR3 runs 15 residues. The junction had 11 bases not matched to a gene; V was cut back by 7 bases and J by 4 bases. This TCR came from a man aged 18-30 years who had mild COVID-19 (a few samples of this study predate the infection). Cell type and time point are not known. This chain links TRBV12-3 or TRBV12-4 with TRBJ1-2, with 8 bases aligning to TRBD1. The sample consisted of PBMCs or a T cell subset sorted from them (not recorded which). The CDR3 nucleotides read TGTGCCAGCAATTCGGACAGGGTCGATTTCTATGGCTACACCTTC. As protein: CASNSDRVDFYGYTF.